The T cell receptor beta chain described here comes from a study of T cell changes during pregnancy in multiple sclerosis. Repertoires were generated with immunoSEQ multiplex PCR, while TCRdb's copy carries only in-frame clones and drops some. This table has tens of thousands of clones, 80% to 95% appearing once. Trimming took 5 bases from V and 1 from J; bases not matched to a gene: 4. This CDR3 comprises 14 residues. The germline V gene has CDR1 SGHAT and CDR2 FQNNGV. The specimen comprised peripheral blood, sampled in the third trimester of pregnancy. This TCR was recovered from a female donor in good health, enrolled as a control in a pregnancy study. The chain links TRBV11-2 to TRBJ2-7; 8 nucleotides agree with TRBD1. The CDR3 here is CASSHRDRSYEQYF. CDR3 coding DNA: TGTGCCAGCAGCCACCGGGACAGGTCCTACGAGCAGTACTTC.